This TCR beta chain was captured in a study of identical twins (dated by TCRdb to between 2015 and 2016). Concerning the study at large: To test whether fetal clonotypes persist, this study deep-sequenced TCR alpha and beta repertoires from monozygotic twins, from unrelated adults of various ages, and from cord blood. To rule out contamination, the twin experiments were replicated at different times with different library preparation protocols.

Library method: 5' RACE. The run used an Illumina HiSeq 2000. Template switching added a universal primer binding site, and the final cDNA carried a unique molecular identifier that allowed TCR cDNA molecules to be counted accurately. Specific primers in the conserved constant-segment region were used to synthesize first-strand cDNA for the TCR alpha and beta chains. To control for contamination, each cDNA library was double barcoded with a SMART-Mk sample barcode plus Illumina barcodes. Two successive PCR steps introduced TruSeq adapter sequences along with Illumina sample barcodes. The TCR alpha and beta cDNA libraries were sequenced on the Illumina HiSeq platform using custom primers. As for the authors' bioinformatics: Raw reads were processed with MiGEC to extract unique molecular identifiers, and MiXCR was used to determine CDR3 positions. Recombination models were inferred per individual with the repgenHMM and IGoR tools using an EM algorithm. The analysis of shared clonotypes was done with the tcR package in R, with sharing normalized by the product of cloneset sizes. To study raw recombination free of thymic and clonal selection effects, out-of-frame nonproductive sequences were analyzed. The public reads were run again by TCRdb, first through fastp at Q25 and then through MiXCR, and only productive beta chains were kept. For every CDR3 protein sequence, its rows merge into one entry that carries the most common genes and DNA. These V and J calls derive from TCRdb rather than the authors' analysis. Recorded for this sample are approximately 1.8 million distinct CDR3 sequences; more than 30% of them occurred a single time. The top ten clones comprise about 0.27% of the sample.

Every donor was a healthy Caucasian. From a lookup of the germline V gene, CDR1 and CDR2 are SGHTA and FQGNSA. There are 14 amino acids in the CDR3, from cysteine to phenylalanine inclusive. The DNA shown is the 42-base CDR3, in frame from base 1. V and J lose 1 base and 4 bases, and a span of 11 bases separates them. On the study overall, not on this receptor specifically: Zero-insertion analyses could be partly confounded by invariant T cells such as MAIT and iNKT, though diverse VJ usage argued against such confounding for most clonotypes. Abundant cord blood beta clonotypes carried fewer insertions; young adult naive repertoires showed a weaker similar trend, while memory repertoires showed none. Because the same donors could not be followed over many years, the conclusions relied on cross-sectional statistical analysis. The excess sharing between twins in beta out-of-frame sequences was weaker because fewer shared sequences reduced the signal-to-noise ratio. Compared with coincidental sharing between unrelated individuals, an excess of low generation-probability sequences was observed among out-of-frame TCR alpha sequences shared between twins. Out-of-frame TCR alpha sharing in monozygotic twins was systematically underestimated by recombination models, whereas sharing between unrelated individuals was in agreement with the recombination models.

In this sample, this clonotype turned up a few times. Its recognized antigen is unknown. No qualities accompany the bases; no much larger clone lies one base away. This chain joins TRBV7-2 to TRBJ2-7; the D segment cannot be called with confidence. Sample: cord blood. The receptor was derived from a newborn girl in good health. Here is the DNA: TGTGCCAGCAGCTTAGACGTGTACCCGTACGAGCAGTACTTC. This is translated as CASSLDVYPYEQYF.